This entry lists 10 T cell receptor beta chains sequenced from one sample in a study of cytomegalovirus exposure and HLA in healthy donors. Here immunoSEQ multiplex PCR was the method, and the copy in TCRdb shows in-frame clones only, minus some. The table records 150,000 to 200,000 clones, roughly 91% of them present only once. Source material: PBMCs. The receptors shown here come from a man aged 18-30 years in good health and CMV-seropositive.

The CDR3 here is CASSPGGPNEKLFF. In DNA, the CDR3 is TGTGCCAGCAGCCCAGGGGGGCCAAATGAAAAACTGTTTTTT. The chain employs TRBV5-4 and TRBJ1-4, with TRBD1 matching 7 bases. CDR3 size: 14 residues. The ends lost 4 bases at V and 5 bases at J; junction bases unmatched: 5. Germline CDR1 reads SGHNT; CDR2 reads YYREEE (reference sequence).

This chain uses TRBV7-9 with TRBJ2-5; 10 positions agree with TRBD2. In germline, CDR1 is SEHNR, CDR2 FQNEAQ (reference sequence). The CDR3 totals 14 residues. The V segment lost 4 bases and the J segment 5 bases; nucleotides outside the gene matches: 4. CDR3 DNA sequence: TGTGCCAGCAGCTCGGGACTAGCGACCGAGACCCAGTACTTC. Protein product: CASSSGLATETQYF. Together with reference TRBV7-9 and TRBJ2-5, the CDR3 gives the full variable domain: DTGVSQNPRHKITKRGQNVTFRCDPISEHNRLYWYRQTLGQGPEFLTYFQNEAQLEKSRLLSDRFSAERPKGSFSTLEIQRTEQGDSAMYLCASSSGLATETQYFGPGTRLLVL.

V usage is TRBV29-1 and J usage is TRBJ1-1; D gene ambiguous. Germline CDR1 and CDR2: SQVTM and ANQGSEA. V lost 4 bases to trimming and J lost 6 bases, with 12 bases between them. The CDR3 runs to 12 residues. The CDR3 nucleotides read TGCAGCGTTGCCCGGGGAGTATCTGAAGCTTTCTTT. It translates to CSVARGVSEAFF.

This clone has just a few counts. As DNA, the CDR3 is TGTGCCAGCAGTTTGGAGAGGTACGAGCAGTACTTC. This translates into CASSLERYEQYF. The V call is TRBV28, the J call TRBJ2-7; D not certain. V lost 3 bases, J lost 4 bases, and 7 bases lay in between. This CDR3 contains 12 residues. Germline loops: CDR1 MDHEN, CDR2 SYDVKM.

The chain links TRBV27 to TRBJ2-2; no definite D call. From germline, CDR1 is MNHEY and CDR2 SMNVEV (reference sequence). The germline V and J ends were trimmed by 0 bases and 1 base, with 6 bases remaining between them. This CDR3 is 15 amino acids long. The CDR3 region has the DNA TGTGCCAGCAGTTTATCGCCACAGAACACCGGGGAGCTGTTTTTT. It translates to CASSLSPQNTGELFF.

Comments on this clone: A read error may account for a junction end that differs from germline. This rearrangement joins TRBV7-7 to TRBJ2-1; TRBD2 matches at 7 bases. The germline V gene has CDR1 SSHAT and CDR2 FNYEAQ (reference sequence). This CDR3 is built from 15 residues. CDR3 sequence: CASSLSTSEGYEQFF. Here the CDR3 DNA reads TGTGCTAGCAGCTTATCCACTAGCGAAGGGTATGAGCAGTTCTTC.

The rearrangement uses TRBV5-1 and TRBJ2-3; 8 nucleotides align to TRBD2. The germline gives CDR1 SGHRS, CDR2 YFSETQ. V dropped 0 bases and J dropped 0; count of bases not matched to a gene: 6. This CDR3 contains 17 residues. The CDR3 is CASSLELAAISTDTQYF. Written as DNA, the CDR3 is TGCGCCAGCAGCTTGGAACTAGCGGCTATTAGCACAGATACGCAGTATTTT. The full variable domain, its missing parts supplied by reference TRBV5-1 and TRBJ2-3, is KAGVTQTPRYLIKTRGQQVTLSCSPISGHRSVSWYQQTPGQGLQFLFEYFSETQRNKGNFPGRFSGRQFSNSRSEMNVSTLELGDSALYLCASSLELAAISTDTQYFGPGTRLTVL.

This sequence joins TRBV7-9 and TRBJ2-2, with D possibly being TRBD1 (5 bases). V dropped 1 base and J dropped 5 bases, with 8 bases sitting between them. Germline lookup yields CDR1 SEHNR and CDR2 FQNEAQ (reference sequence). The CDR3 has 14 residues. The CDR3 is CASSLVRETGELFF. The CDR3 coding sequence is TGTGCCAGCAGCTTAGTCAGGGAAACCGGGGAGCTGTTTTTT.

The CDR3 DNA follows: TGCGCCAGCAGCCAAGACCCAAATTGGGACAGGGGATTAGGCTGGGGCTACACCTTC. This translates into CASSQDPNWDRGLGWGYTF. The chain links TRBV4-1 to TRBJ1-2; 10 nucleotides align to TRBD1. Losses at the gene ends were 0 bases for V and 8 bases for J; bases not matched to a gene: 18. The CDR3 consists of 19 residues. The V gene's germline CDR1 is MGHRA and CDR2 YSYEKL.

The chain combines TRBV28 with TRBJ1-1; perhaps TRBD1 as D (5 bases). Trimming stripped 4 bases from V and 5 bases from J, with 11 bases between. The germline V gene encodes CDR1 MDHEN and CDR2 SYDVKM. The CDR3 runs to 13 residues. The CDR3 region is CASSYLGGTEAFF. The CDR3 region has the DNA TGTGCCAGCAGTTATCTCGGGGGGACTGAAGCTTTCTTT. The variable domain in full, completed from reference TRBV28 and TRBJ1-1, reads DVKVTQSSRYLVKRTGEKVFLECVQDMDHENMFWYRQDPGLGLRLIYFSYDVKMKEKGDIPEGYSVSREKKERFSLILESASTNQTSMYLCASSYLGGTEAFFGQGTRLTVV.